The 5 T cell receptor beta chains presented below share a single source sample, sequenced in a study of blood T cells in healthy people across ages. A second roughly 7 to 12 cycle PCR used barcoded and J-beta primers. TCRdb itself ran the 5' RACE reads through MiXCR, one entry per CDR3 protein. Of 650,000 to 1,000,000 distinct CDR3 sequences listed, roughly 34% are singletons. The sample was blood. These receptor sequences come from a man younger than 35 in good health.

As concerns this clonotype: Just one base apart from a much larger clone, this may be a read error. The chain links TRBV29-1 to TRBJ2-3; no clear D. In germline, CDR1 is SQVTM, CDR2 ANQGSEA. V lost 2 bases and J 6 bases, leaving 9 bases between the germline ends. The CDR3 covers 12 residues. The CDR3 region is CSVESTPDTQYF. As DNA, the CDR3 is TGCAGCGTTGAATCCACACCCGATACGCAGTATTTT.

V is TRBV2 and J is TRBJ1-5, with D possibly being TRBD1 (5 bases). This CDR3 spans 19 amino acids. The germline V gene has CDR1 SNHLY and CDR2 FYNNEI. V was pared by 2 bases and J by 1 base, with 21 bases between. This CDR3 is CASSERGRAGNRSNQPQHF. The CDR3 DNA reads TGTGCCAGCAGTGAACGGGGCCGCGCAGGGAATAGGAGCAATCAGCCCCAGCATTTT. The variable domain in full, with the rest retrieved from reference TRBV2 and TRBJ1-5, is EPEVTQTPSHQVTQMGQEVILRCVPISNHLYFYWYRQILGQKVEFLVSFYNNEISEKSEIFDDQFSVERPDGSNFTLKIRSTKLEDSAMYFCASSERGRAGNRSNQPQHFGDGTRLSIL.

The CDR3 loop reads CASRDVNQPQHF. The CDR3 nucleotides are TGTGCCAGTCGGGACGTCAATCAGCCCCAGCATTTT. V gene TRBV7-2 combines with J gene TRBJ1-5; TRBD1 is a possible D gene (5 bases). The germline V gene has CDR1 SGHTA and CDR2 FQGNSA. Trimming left V 9 bases short and J 3 bases short, with 9 bases between. The CDR3 extends over 12 amino acids. Full variable domain (rest looked up from reference TRBV7-2 and TRBJ1-5): GAGVSQSPSNKVTEKGKDVELRCDPISGHTALYWYRQSLGQGLEFLIYFQGNSAPDKSGLPSDRFSAERTGGSVSTLTIQRTQQEDSAVYLCASRDVNQPQHFGDGTRLSIL.

This sequence joins TRBV9 and TRBJ2-1; D remains ambiguous. The CDR3 runs to 11 residues. V was trimmed by 0 bases and J by 9 bases, leaving 4 bases between them. From germline, CDR1 is SGDLS and CDR2 YYNGEE. CDR3 protein: CASSVGREQFF. The CDR3 DNA is TGTGCCAGCAGCGTAGGCCGTGAGCAGTTCTTC.

This clonotype was seen a handful of times. CDR3 protein: CASSLAGAVADYGYTF. The CDR3 region has the DNA TGTGCCAGCAGCTTAGCCGGTGCAGTCGCGGACTATGGCTACACCTTC. The chain is built from TRBV7-9 and TRBJ1-2; D unclear. The germline V gene has CDR1 SEHNR and CDR2 FQNEAQ (reference sequence). V dropped 0 bases and J dropped 3 bases, with 14 bases sitting between them. This CDR3 spans 16 amino acids.